What follows is one T cell receptor (beta chain) and its context. Assay: immunoSEQ multiplex PCR; the TCRdb copy retains only in-frame clones and omits some. This sample has approximately 400,000 clones, with 95% found just once. The data belong to a study of shared T cell receptors in the human thymus. The CDR3 consists of 16 residues. The receptor's source is a human donor. Sequenced: thymocytes. The chain recombines TRBV21-1 with TRBJ2-1; the table assigns TRBD1, which was not confirmed against the DNA. TRBV21-1 constitutes a pseudogene. The CDR3: CASSKLMPGGYNEQFF. In DNA, the CDR3 is TGTGCCAGCAGCAAACTTATGCCAGGGGGGTACAATGAGCAGTTCTTC.